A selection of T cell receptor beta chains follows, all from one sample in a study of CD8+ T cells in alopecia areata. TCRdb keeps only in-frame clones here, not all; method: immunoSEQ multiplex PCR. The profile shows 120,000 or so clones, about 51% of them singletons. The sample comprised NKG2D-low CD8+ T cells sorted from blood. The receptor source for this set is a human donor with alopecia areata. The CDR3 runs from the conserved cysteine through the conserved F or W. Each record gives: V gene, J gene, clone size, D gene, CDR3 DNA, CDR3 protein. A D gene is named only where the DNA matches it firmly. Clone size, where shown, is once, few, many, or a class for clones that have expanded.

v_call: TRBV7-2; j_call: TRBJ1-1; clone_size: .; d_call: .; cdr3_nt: TGTGCCAGCAGCTTTCAGGGAAACACTGAAGCTTTCTTT; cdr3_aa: CASSFQGNTEAFF
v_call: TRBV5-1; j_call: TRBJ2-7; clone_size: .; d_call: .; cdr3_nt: TGCGCCAGCAGTACTGATGCTAAGCAGTACTTC; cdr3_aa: CASSTDAKQYF
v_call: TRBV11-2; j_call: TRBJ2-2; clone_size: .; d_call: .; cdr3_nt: TGTGCCAGCAGCCTTAGCACCGGGGAGCTGTTTTTT; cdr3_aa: CASSLSTGELFF
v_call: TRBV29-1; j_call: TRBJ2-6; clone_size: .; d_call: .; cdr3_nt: TGCAGCGTGCCGGACAGCTCTGGGGCCAACGTCCTGACTTTC; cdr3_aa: CSVPDSSGANVLTF
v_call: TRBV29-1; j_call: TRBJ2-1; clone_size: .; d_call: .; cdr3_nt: TGCAGCCTTCGCTTATGGGGCTTTAATGAGCAGTTCTTC; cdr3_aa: CSLRLWGFNEQFF
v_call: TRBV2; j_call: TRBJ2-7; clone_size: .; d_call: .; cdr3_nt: TGTGCCAGCAGTGAAAGTGTCGCCTACGAGCAGTACTTC; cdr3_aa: CASSESVAYEQYF
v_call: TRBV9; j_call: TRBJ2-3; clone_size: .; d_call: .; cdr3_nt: TGTGCCAGCAGCGTGACTATATCCACAGATACGCAGTATTTT; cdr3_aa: CASSVTISTDTQYF
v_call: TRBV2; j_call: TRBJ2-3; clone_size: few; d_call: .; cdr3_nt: TGTGCCAGCACCCGGGATACGCAGTATTTT; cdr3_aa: CASTRDTQYF
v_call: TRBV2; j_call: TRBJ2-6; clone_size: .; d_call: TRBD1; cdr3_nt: TGTGCCAGCAATCGCGACAGGGAAAGCTCTGGGGCCAACGTCCTGACTTTC; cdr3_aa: CASNRDRESSGANVLTF
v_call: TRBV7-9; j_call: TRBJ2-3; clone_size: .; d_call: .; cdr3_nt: TGTGCCAGCAGCAGGGGGACAGATACGCAGTATTTT; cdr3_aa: CASSRGTDTQYF
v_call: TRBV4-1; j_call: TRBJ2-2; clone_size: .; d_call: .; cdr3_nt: TGCGCCAGCAGCCAACAGGGGACGGAGCTGTTTTTT; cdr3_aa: CASSQQGTELFF
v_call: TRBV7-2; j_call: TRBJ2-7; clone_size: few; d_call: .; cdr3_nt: TGTGCCAGCAGCTTGGCGGCACTCCCGACCTACGAGCAGTACTTC; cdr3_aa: CASSLAALPTYEQYF
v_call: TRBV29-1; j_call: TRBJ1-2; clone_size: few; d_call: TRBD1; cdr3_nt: TGCAGCGTTGCGACGGGACAGGTTCATGGCTACACCTTC; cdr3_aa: CSVATGQVHGYTF
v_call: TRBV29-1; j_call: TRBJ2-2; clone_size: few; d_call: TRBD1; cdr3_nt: TGCAGCGTCTTGACAGGGGTGTTCTCCGGGGAGCTGTTTTTT; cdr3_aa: CSVLTGVFSGELFF
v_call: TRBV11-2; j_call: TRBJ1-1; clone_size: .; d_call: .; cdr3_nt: TGTGCCAGCAGCAAATTGGGGGGCGCGAACACTGAAGCTTTCTTT; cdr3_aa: CASSKLGGANTEAFF
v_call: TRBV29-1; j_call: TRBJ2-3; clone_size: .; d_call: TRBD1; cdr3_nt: TGCAGCGTCCCACAGGGGAGAGGCACAGATACGCAGTATTTT; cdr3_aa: CSVPQGRGTDTQYF
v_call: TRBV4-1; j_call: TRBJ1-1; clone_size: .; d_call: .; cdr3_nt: TGCGCCAGCAGCCCGGGGGAGAGGGCGGGCACTGAAGCTTTCTTT; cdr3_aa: CASSPGERAGTEAFF
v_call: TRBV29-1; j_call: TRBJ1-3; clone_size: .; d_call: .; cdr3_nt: TGCAGCGTGGCCGAGTCTGGAAACACCATATATTTT; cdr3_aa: CSVAESGNTIYF
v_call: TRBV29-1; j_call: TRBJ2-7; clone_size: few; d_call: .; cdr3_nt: TGCAGCGTTGGGGCCAGGGGTAGGGGCGAGCAGTACTTC; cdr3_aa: CSVGARGRGEQYF
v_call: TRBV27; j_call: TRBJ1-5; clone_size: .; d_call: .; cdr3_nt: TGTGCCAGCAGTCCCCTGGGAGGGACGGGCAATCAGCCCCAGCATTTT; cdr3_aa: CASSPLGGTGNQPQHF
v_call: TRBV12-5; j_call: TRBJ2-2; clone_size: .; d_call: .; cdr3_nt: TGTGCTAGTGCCTTGTCAGGGAGGGAGCTGTTTTTT; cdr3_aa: CASALSGRELFF
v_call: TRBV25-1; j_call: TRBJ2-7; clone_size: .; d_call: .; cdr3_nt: TGTGCCAGCAGTGTTTCGCGGGAGCAGTACTTC; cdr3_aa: CASSVSREQYF
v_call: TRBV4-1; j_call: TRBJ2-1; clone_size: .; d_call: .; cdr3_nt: TGCGCCAGCAGCCAAGGGCCCTACAATGAGCAGTTCTTC; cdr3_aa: CASSQGPYNEQFF
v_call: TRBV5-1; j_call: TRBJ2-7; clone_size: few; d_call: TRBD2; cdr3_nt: TGCGCCAGCAGCTTTAGCGGGACTACACTTTACAACGAGCAGTACTTC; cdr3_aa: CASSFSGTTLYNEQYF
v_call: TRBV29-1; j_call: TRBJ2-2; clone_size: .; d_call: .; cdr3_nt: TGCAGCGTTCTACGAGGGAATACCGGGGAGCTGTTTTTT; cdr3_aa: CSVLRGNTGELFF
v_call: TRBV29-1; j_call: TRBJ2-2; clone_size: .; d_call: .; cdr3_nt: TGCAGCGTTGCAGAGAACACCGGGGAGCTGTTTTTT; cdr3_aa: CSVAENTGELFF
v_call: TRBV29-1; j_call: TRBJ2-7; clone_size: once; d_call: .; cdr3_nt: TGCAGCCCCGACAGTCCCTACGAGCAGTACTTC; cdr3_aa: CSPDSPYEQYF
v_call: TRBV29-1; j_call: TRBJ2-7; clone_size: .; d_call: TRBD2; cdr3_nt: TGCAGCGTTGCTGGCGGGGGGACCTACGAGCAGTACTTC; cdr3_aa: CSVAGGGTYEQYF
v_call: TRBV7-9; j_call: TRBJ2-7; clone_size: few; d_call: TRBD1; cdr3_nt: TGTGCCAGCAGCTCATTTGGGACAGCAACCTACGAGCAGTACTTC; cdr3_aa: CASSSFGTATYEQYF
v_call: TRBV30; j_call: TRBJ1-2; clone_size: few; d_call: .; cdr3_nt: TGTGCCTGGAGTGTTGAGTCAGAGAATTATGGCTACACCTTC; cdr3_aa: CAWSVESENYGYTF
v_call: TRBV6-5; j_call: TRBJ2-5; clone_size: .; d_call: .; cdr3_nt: TGTGCCAGCAGTTACTCGAGAGGGGATGTGGAGACCCAGTACTTC; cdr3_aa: CASSYSRGDVETQYF
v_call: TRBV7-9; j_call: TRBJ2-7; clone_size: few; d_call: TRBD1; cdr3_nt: TGTGCCAGCAGCCTAGAGGGGGCCCACGAGCAGTACTTC; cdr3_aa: CASSLEGAHEQYF
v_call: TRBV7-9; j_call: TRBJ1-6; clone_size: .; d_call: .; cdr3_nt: TGTGCCAGCCAGAAAAATAATTCACCCCTCCACTTT; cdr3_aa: CASQKNNSPLHF
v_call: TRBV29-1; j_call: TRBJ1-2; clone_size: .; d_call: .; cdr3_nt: TGCAGCGTTCACAGCAACTATGGCTACACCTTC; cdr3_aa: CSVHSNYGYTF
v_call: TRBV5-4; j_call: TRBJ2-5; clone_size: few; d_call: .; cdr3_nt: TGTGCCAGCAGCTTCCCCTACCAAGAGACCCAGTACTTC; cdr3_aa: CASSFPYQETQYF
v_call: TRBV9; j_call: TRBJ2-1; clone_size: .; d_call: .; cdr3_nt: TGTGCCAGCAGCGTGTCTGGCAATGAGCAGTTCTTC; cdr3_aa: CASSVSGNEQFF
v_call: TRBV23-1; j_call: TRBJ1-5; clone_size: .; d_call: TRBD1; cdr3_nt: TGCGCCAGCAGTCAATCTGGACAGGAAACTCAGCCCCAGCATTTT; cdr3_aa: CASSQSGQETQPQHF
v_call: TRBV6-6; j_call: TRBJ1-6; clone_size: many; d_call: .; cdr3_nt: TGTGCCAGCAGTGCCTCGGGGCCGGTATCACCCCTCCACTTT; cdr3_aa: CASSASGPVSPLHF
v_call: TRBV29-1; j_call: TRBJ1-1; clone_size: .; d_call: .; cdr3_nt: TGCAGCGTTGACGCGTCGAGGGGAACGGAAGCTTTCTTT; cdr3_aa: CSVDASRGTEAFF
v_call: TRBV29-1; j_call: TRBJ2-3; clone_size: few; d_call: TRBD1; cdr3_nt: TGCAGCGGAGACAGGGGGCCTGTAGATACGCAGTATTTT; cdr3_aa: CSGDRGPVDTQYF
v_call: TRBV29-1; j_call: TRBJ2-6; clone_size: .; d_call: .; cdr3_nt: TGCAGCGTCTCAGGGGACTCTCGTCGGGCCAACGTCCTGACTTTC; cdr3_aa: CSVSGDSRRANVLTF
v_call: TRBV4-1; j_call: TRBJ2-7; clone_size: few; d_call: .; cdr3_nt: TGCGCCAGCAGCCAGGCGGAGGGGGCCTCCTACGAGCAGTACTTC; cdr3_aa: CASSQAEGASYEQYF